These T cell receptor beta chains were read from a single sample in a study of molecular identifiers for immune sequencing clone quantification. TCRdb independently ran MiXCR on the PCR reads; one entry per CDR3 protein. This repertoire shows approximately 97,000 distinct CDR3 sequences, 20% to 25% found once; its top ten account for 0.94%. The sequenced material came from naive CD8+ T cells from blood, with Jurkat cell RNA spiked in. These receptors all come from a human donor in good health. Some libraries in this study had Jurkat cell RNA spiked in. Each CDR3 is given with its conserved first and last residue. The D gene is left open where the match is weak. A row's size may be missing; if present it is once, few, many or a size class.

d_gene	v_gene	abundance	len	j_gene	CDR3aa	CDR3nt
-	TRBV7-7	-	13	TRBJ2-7	CASSLGLAYEQCF	TGTGCTAGCAGCTTGGGGCTAGCGTACGAGCAGTGCTTC
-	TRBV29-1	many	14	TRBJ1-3	CSVRTDSSGNTIYF	TGCAGCGTTCGAACGGACAGCTCTGGAAACACCATATATTTT
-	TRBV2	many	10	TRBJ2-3	CASALTSQYF	TGTGCCAGCGCCCTTACCTCGCAGTATTTT
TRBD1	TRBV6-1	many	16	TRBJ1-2	CASSDGQAITYYGYTF	TGTGCCAGCAGTGACGGACAGGCGATTACCTACTATGGCTACACCTTC
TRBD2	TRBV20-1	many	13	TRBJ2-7	CSASRLADYEQYF	TGCAGTGCTAGTCGGCTAGCGGACTACGAGCAGTACTTC
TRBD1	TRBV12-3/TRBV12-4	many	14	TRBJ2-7	CASSFGQGSYEQYF	TGTGCCAGCAGCTTCGGACAGGGATCCTACGAGCAGTACTTC
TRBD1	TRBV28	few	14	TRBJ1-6	CASRHRDSCSPLHF	TGTGCCAGCAGGCACCGGGACAGCTGTTCACCCCTCCACTTT
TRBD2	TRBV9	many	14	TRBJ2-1	CASSTSGVDNEQFF	TGTGCCAGCAGCACTAGCGGGGTAGACAATGAGCAGTTCTTC
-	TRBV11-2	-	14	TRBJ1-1	CASSTQGINTEALF	TGTGCCAGCAGCACTCAGGGGATCAACACTGAAGCTCTCTTT
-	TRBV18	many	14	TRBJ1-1	CASSPSPENTEAFF	TGTGCCAGCTCACCATCCCCAGAGAACACTGAAGCTTTCTTT
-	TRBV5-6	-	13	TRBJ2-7	CASSLVRTYEQYF	TGTGCCAGCAGCTTGGTTCGTACCTACGAGCAGTACTTC
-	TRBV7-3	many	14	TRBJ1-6	CASSTGQYNSPLHF	TGTGCCAGCAGCACCGGACAATATAATTCACCCCTCCACTTT
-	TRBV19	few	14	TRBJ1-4	CASSIEGLNEKLFF	TGTGCCAGTAGTATCGAGGGACTTAATGAAAAACTGTTTTTT
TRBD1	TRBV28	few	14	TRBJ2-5	CASSQDRAQETQYF	TGTGCCAGCAGTCAGGACAGGGCCCAAGAGACCCAGTACTTC
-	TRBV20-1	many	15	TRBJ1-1	CSARGLEQDNTEAFF	TGCAGTGCTAGAGGACTCGAACAGGACAACACTGAAGCTTTCTTT
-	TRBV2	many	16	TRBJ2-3	CASSDLGGAQPDTQYF	TGTGCCAGCAGTGATTTGGGGGGGGCGCAACCGGATACGCAGTATTTT
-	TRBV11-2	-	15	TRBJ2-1	CASSVSGTDYNEQFF	TGTGCCAGCAGCGTTAGCGGAACGGACTACAATGAGCAGTTCTTC
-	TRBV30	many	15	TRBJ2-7	CAWSVLRGSAYEQYF	TGTGCCTGGAGTGTACTTAGGGGTTCTGCCTACGAGCAGTACTTC
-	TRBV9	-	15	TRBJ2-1	CASSVGLATYNEQFF	TGTGCCAGCAGCGTAGGGCTAGCGACCTACAATGAGCAGTTCTTC
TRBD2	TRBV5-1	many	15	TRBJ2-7	CASSAGTSGLYEQYF	TGCGCCAGCAGCGCCGGGACTAGCGGACTCTACGAGCAGTACTTC
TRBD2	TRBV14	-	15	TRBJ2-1	CASSEGLAGYNEQFF	TGTGCCAGCAGCGAGGGACTAGCGGGCTACAATGAGCAGTTCTTC
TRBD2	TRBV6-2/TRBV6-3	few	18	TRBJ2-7	CASSLLAGASGDTYEQYF	TGTGCCAGCAGCCTACTAGCGGGAGCCAGTGGGGATACCTACGAGCAGTACTTC
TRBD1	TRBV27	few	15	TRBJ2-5	CASSPGTGRQETQYF	TGTGCCAGCAGTCCTGGGACAGGGCGGCAAGAGACCCAGTACTTC
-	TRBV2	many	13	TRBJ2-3	CASQGSRADTQYF	TGTGCCAGCCAAGGGTCTCGGGCAGATACGCAGTATTTT
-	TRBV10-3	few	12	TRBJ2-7	CAISVFGDEQYF	TGTGCCATCAGTGTGTTTGGGGACGAGCAGTACTTC
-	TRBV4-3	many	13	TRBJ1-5	CASSQVMHQPQHF	TGCGCCAGCAGCCAAGTAATGCATCAGCCCCAGCATTTT
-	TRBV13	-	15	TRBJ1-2	CASSSLRVGVFGYTF	TGTGCCAGCAGCTCGCTTAGGGTGGGGGTTTTTGGCTACACCTTC
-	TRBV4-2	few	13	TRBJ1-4	CASSSSYRDGLFF	TGTGCCAGCAGCAGCTCCTACAGGGACGGGCTGTTTTTT
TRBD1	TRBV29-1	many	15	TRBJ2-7	CSVAGPTGGVHEQYF	TGCAGCGTTGCCGGACCTACAGGGGGTGTCCACGAGCAGTACTTC
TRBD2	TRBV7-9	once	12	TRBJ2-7	CASSDGLAEPYF	TGTGCCAGCAGCGACGGACTAGCGGAACCCTACTTC
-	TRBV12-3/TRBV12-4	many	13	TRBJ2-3	CASSRSEADTQYF	TGTGCCAGCAGTCGGAGCGAGGCAGATACGCAGTATTTT
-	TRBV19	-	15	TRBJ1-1	CASSISLGATTEAFF	TGTGCCAGTAGTATAAGTCTCGGGGCTACCACTGAAGCTTTCTTT
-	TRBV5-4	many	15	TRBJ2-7	CASSRLSGESYEQYF	TGTGCCAGCAGCCGGTTGTCAGGGGAGAGCTACGAGCAGTACTTC
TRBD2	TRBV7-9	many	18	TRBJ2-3	CASSLSMGRLAASDTQYF	TGTGCCAGCAGCTTATCTATGGGAAGGCTAGCGGCGTCGGATACGCAGTATTTT
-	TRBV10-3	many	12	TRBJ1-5	CAISESDQPQHF	TGTGCCATCAGTGAGTCGGATCAGCCCCAGCATTTT
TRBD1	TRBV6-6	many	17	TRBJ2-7	CASSFPRDRGFPYEQYF	TGTGCCAGCAGTTTCCCGAGGGACAGGGGGTTCCCCTACGAGCAGTACTTC
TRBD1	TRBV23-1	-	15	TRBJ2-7	CASSQPLDRPGLQYF	TGCGCCAGCAGTCAGCCTTTGGACAGGCCAGGATTGCAGTACTTC
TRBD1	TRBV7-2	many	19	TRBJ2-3	CASSPTRTGRGQQADTQYF	TGTGCCAGCAGCCCAACCCGGACAGGTCGGGGACAACAGGCAGATACGCAGTATTTT
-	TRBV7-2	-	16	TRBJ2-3	CASSLELGTPSDTQYF	TGTGCCAGCAGCTTGGAACTTGGAACACCTTCAGATACGCAGTATTTT
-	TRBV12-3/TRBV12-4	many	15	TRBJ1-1	CASSTDGGSGTEAFF	TGTGCCAGCAGTACAGACGGGGGCTCGGGAACTGAAGCTTTCTTT
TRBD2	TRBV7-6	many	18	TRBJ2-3	CASSLASYSSGTTDTQYF	TGTGCCAGCAGCTTAGCGTCTTACTCTAGCGGGACAACAGATACGCAGTATTTT
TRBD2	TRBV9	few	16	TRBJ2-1	CASSALAGGPNNEQFF	TGTGCCAGCAGCGCTCTAGCGGGAGGGCCAAACAATGAGCAGTTCTTC
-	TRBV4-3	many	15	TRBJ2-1	CASSQVLTGRDEQFF	TGCGCCAGCAGCCAAGTTCTTACTGGTCGAGATGAGCAGTTCTTC
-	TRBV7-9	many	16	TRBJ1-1	CASSSGSTQGRTEAFF	TGTGCCAGCAGCTCGGGGTCCACCCAAGGGCGAACTGAAGCTTTCTTT
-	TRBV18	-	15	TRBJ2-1	CASSPPDPGWNEQFF	TGTGCCAGCTCACCGCCCGACCCGGGTTGGAATGAGCAGTTCTTC
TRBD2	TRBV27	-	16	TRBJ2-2	CASTLTSGSRTGELFF	TGTGCCAGCACCCTAACTAGCGGGAGTCGGACCGGGGAGCTGTTTTTT
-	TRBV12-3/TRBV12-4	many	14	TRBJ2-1	CASSLAGYYNEQFF	TGTGCCAGCAGTTTAGCAGGGTACTACAATGAGCAGTTCTTC
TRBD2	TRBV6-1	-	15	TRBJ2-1	CASRRAGRQLNEQFF	TGTGCCAGCAGGAGAGCGGGAAGGCAATTAAATGAGCAGTTCTTC
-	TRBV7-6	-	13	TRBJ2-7	CASSTGTAKEQYF	TGTGCCAGCAGTACCGGGACCGCTAAAGAGCAGTACTTC
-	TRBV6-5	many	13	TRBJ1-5	CASSYSNEQPQHF	TGTGCCAGCAGTTACTCCAATGAACAGCCCCAGCATTTT
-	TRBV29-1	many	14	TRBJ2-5	CSPCPRGCNGTQYF	TGCAGCCCTTGTCCGAGGGGATGCAATGGGACCCAGTACTTC
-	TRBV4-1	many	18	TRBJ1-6	CASSQESPRGAYNSPLHF	TGCGCCAGCAGCCAAGAGAGTCCCAGGGGAGCGTATAATTCACCCCTCCACTTT